This note documents a single TCR beta chain sequence. Profiling relied on immunoSEQ multiplex PCR, and the TCRdb table lists in-frame clones only, not all of them. Found here are hundreds of thousands of clones, almost 95% of them singletons; the top ten hold more than 20%. The entry originates in a study of shared clonotypes between healthy human individuals. The CDR3 runs 15 residues. The V gene lost 3 bases and the J gene lost 0 bases, with 9 bases spanning the gap. The germline V gene encodes CDR1 KGHSH and CDR2 LQKENI. In the naive CD8 group, cells lacked CD45RO and were positively selected for CCR7, so terminally differentiated effector memory CD45RA+ cells were left out.

The sequenced material came from naive CD8+ T cells sorted from blood. The genes are TRBV18 and TRBJ1-5; D is uncertain. This clonotype originated in a man between 25 and 39 years old in good health. CDR3 in amino acids: CASSPGRNSNQPQHF. CDR3 nucleotides: TGTGCCAGCTCACCTGGGCGGAATAGCAATCAGCCCCAGCATTTT.